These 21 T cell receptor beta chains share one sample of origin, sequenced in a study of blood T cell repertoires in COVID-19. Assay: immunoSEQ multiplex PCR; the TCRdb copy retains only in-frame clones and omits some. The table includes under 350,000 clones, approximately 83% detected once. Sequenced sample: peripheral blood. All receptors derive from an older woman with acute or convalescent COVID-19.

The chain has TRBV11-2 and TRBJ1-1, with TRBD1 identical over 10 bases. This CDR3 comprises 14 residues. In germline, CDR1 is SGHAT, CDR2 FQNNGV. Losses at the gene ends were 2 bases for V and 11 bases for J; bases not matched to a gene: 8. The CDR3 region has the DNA TGTGCCAGCAGCTTAATTGGGACAGGGGCCAGGGCTTTCTTT. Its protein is CASSLIGTGARAFF.

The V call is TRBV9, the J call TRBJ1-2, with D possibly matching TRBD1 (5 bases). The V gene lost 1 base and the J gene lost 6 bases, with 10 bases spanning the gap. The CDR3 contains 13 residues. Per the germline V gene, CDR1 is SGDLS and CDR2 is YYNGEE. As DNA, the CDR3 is TGTGCCAGCAGCGTAATCCGGGGGGATGGCTACACCTTC. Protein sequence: CASSVIRGDGYTF.

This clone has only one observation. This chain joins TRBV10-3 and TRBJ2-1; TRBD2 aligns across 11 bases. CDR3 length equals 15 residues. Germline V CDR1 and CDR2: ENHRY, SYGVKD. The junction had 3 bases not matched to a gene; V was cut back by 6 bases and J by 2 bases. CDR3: CAISELAGAYNEQFF. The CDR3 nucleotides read TGTGCCATCAGCGAACTAGCGGGGGCCTACAATGAGCAGTTCTTC.

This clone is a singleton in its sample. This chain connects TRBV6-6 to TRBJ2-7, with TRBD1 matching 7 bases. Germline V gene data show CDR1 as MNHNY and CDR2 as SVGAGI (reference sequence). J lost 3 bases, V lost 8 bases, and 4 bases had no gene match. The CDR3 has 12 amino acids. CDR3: CASRDRNYEQYF. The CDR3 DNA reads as TGTGCCAGCCGGGACAGAAACTACGAGCAGTACTTC.

This chain's CDR3 is CASSPLPYRQGVPVDTEAFF. CDR3 nucleotide sequence: TGTGCCAGCTCACCACTCCCCTATAGACAGGGGGTGCCTGTGGACACTGAAGCTTTCTTT. The genes are TRBV18 and TRBJ1-1; TRBD1 agrees at 9 bases. CDR1 is KGHSH, CDR2 LQKENI, per germline. The CDR3 is 20 residues long. V trimming: 1 base; J trimming: 3 bases; junction bases outside the gene matches: 18.

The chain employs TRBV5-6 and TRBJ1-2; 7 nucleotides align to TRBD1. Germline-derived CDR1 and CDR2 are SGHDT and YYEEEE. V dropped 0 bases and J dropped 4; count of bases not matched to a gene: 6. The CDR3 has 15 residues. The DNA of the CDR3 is TGTGCCAGCAGCTTGGTGTCAGGGGGGAGCTATGGCTACACCTTC. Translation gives CASSLVSGGSYGYTF.

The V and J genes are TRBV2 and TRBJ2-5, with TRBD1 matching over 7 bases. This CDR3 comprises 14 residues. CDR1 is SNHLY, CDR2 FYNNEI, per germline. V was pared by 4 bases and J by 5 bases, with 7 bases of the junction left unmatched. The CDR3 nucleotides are TGTGCCAGCAGTGTCACAGGGGTTCCGGAGACCCAGTACTTC. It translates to CASSVTGVPETQYF.

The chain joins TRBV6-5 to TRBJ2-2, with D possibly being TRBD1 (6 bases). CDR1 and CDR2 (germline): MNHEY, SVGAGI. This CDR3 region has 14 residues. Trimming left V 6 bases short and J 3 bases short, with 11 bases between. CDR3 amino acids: CASRLQGYTGELFF. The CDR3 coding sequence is TGTGCCAGCAGGCTACAGGGCTACACCGGGGAGCTGTTTTTT.

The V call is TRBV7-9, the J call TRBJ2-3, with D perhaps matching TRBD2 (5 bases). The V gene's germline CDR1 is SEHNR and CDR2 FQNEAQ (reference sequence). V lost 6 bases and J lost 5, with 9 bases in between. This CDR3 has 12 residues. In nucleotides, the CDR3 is TGTGCCAGCAGTCCCGGGGTAGATACGCAGTATTTT. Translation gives CASSPGVDTQYF.

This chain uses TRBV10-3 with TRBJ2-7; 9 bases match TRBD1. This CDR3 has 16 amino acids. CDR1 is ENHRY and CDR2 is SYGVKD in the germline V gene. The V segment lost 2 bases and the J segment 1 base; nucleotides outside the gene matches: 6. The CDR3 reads CAISEGQGLGSYEQYF. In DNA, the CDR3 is TGTGCCATCAGTGAGGGACAGGGGTTAGGGTCCTACGAGCAGTACTTC.

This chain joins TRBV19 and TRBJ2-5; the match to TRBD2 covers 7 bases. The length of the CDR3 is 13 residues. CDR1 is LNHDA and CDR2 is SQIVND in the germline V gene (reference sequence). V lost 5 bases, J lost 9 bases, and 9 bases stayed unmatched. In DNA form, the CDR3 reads TGTGCCAGTAGTGTACTGAGGGGAGGGGCCCAGTACTTC. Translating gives CASSVLRGGAQYF.

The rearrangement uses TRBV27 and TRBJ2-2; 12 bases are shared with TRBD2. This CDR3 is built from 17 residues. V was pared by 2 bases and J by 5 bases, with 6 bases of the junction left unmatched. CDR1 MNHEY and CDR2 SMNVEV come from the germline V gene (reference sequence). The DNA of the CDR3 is TGTGCCAGCAGTTTAGTCTGGCTAGCGGGGGGGACCGGGGAGCTGTTTTTT. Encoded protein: CASSLVWLAGGTGELFF.

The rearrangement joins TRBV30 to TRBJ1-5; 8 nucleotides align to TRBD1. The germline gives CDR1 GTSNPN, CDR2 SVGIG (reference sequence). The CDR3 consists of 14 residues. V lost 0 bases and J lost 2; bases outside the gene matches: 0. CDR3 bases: TGTGCCTGGAGTGTACAGGGGGGCAATCAGCCCCAGCATTTT. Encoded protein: CAWSVQGGNQPQHF.

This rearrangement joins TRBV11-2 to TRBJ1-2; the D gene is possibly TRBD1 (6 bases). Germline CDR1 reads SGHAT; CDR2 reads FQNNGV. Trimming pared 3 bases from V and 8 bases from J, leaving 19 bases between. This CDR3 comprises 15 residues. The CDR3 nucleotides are TGTGCCAGCAGCTTGGGCCGGGACATCGTGTTGGGCTACACCTTC. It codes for CASSLGRDIVLGYTF.

The CDR3 nucleotides are TGTGCCAGCAGTTTATTTCGGAGTAAAACGGCCTACGAGCAGTACTTC. Its protein is CASSLFRSKTAYEQYF. This chain connects TRBV27 to TRBJ2-7; unclear D gene. The CDR3 extends over 16 amino acids. CDR1 MNHEY and CDR2 SMNVEV come from the germline V gene (reference sequence). Between the trimmed V and J ends, which lost 1 base and 2 bases, there was a span of 15 bases.

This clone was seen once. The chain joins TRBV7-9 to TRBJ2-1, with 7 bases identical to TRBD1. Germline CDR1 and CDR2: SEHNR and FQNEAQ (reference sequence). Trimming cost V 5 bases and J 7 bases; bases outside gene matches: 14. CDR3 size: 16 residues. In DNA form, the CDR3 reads TGTGCCAGCAGCCTTACAGGGGCCGACTTGAGGAATGAGCAGTTCTTC. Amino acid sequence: CASSLTGADLRNEQFF.

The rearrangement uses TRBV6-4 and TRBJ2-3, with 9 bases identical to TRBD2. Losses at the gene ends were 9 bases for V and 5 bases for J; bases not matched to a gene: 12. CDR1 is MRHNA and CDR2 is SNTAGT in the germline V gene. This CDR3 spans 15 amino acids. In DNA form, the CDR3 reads TGTGCCAGGGGATCCTTTAGGACTAGCGAAGATACGCAGTATTTT. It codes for CARGSFRTSEDTQYF.

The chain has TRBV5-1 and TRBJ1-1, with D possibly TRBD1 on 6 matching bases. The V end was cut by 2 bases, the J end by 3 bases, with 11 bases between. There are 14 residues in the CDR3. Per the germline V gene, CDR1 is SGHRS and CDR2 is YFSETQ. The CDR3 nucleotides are TGCGCCAGCAGCTTTGGGGGCGCGGACACTGAAGCTTTCTTT. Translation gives CASSFGGADTEAFF.

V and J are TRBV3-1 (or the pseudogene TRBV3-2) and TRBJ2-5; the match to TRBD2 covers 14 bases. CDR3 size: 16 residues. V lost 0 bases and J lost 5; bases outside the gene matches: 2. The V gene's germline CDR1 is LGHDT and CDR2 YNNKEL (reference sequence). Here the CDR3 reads CASSQERLAGGETQYF. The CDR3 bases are TGTGCCAGCAGCCAAGAACGACTAGCGGGGGGGGAGACCCAGTACTTC.

CDR3 protein: CASSQGMGGQETQYF. CDR3 bases: TGTGCCAGCAGCCAAGGGATGGGGGGGCAAGAGACCCAGTACTTC. J is TRBJ2-5 and V is TRBV3-1 (or the pseudogene TRBV3-2); 7 nucleotides agree with TRBD2. Germline lookup yields CDR1 LGHDT and CDR2 YNNKEL (reference sequence). The CDR3 is 15 amino acids. Trimming took 1 base from V and 2 from J; bases not matched to a gene: 4.

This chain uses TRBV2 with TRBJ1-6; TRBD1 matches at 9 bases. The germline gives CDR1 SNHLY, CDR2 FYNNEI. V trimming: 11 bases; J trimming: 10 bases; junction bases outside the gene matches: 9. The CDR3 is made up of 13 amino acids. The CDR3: CAAIRDRVSPLHF. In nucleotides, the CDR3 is TGTGCCGCCATCCGGGACAGGGTATCACCCCTCCACTTT. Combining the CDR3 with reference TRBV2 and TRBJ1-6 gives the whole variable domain EPEVTQTPSHQVTQMGQEVILRCVPISNHLYFYWYRQILGQKVEFLVSFYNNEISEKSEIFDDQFSVERPDGSNFTLKIRSTKLEDSAMYFCAAIRDRVSPLHFGNGTRLTVT.